What follows are 32 T cell receptor beta chains derived from one specimen sequenced in a study of molecular identifiers for immune sequencing clone quantification. Each CDR3 protein is one row after TCRdb ran MiXCR on the PCR reads. The sample consists of over 550,000 distinct CDR3 sequences, approximately 24% of them appearing once. The specimen was naive CD8+ T cells from blood, with Jurkat cell RNA spiked in. The sample's subset: FACS-sorted CD8+CD4-CCR7+CD45RA+ naive T cells. The receptor set was obtained from a human donor in good health. Some libraries in this study had Jurkat cell RNA spiked in.

This sequence joins TRBV4-3 and TRBJ2-7; either TRBD1 or TRBD2 may supply D (5 bases each). The CDR3 extends over 13 amino acids. Germline V lookup: CDR1 LGHNA, CDR2 YSLEER. V was shortened by 4 bases and J by 7 bases, with 14 bases between the two germline ends. CDR3 amino acids: CASSRVLGDEQYF. CDR3 in DNA: TGCGCCAGCAGCCGAGTCCTGGGGGATGAGCAGTACTTC.

This clonotype was seen ten or more times. The J gene is TRBJ1-5, the V gene TRBV6-2 or TRBV6-3; no definite D call. The CDR3 loop spans 14 amino acids. The V gene lost 8 bases and the J gene lost 6 bases, with 17 bases spanning the gap. Germline V gives CDR1 MNHEY, CDR2 SVGEGT. CDR3 region: CASVPALGIQPQHF. CDR3 DNA sequence: TGTGCCAGCGTTCCTGCCTTGGGTATTCAGCCCCAGCATTTT.

V usage is TRBV15 and J usage is TRBJ2-5; D remains unclear. This CDR3 spans 12 amino acids. The germline gives CDR1 LNHNV, CDR2 YYDKDF (reference sequence). The V and J ends lost 8 bases and 3 bases respectively, with 10 bases between them. CDR3 bases: TGTGCCACCTCGTCCGATAAAGAGACCCAGTACTTC. The encoded protein is CATSSDKETQYF.

The chain joins TRBV28 to TRBJ1-5; D gene ambiguous. The CDR3 covers 15 residues. The germline V and J ends were trimmed by 6 bases and 0 bases, with 12 bases remaining between them. CDR1 and CDR2 (germline): MDHEN, SYDVKM. CDR3: CASRGPTVSNQPQHF. CDR3 DNA sequence: TGTGCCAGCAGGGGCCCTACAGTTAGCAATCAGCCCCAGCATTTT.

Notes on this clonotype: A junction end diverges from the germline sequence, so it may reflect a read error. The chain joins TRBV11-2 to TRBJ2-7; 7 bases fit TRBD1. Germline-derived CDR1 and CDR2 are SGHAT and FQNNGV. CDR3 length: 15 amino acids. CDR3: CDSSTLGQDHYEQYF. DNA of the CDR3: TGTGACAGCAGCACACTAGGACAGGACCACTACGAGCAGTACTTC.

Regarding this clonotype: Being one base from a much bigger clone, this may be a read error. This chain connects TRBV5-3 to TRBJ1-1; 8 positions agree with TRBD1. TRBV5-3 is noted as an ORF with a role that remains uncertain. CDR3 length: 15 residues. Here the CDR3 reads CASSSRTGRNTDAFF. The CDR3 coding sequence is TGTGCCAGCAGCTCCCGGACAGGGAGGAACACTGATGCTTTCTTT.

This chain links TRBV27 with TRBJ2-7; D is unclear. The CDR3 loop spans 14 amino acids. V was clipped by 3 bases and J by 0 bases, with 9 bases between them. The germline V gene has CDR1 MNHEY and CDR2 SMNVEV (reference sequence). The CDR3 here is CASSFYSTSYEQYF. The DNA of the CDR3 is TGTGCCAGCAGTTTCTACAGTACCTCCTACGAGCAGTACTTC.

This clonotype came up a few times. The V call is TRBV14, the J call TRBJ2-1, with D unresolved. Deletions cut 0 bases from V and 4 bases from J, with 10 bases between. This CDR3 is 15 amino acids long. CDR1 SGHDN and CDR2 FVKESK come from the germline V gene. The DNA of the CDR3 is TGTGCCAGCAGCCAAGAAGTATGGGGTTACAATGAGCAGTTCTTC. It codes for CASSQEVWGYNEQFF. The full variable domain, completed using reference TRBV14 and TRBJ2-1, is EAGVTQFPSHSVIEKGQTVTLRCDPISGHDNLYWYRRVMGKEIKFLLHFVKESKQDESGMPNNRFLAERTGGTYSTLKVQPAELEDSGVYFCASSQEVWGYNEQFFGPGTRLTVL.

Only one count was recorded for this clonotype. The missing conserved phenylalanine or tryptophan at the end of this CDR3 makes a read error likely. The chain uses TRBV7-2 and TRBJ2-7; 10 bases map to TRBD2. Germline CDR1 SGHTA, CDR2 FQGNSA. The length of the CDR3 is 14 residues. The CDR3 here is CASSPPSGSYEQYL. The CDR3 coding sequence is TGTGCGAGCAGCCCGCCTAGCGGGAGTTACGAGCAGTACTTG.

This clonotype was detected only a few times. V gene TRBV10-3 combines with J gene TRBJ2-1; TRBD2 matches at 13 bases. J was trimmed by 5 bases and V by 2 bases; bases with no gene match: 6. The CDR3 is 17 residues long. The germline gives CDR1 ENHRY, CDR2 SYGVKD. The CDR3 spells CAISERGGLAGDNEQFF. The CDR3, as DNA: TGTGCCATCAGTGAGCGAGGAGGACTAGCGGGGGACAATGAGCAGTTCTTC.

The rearrangement uses TRBV3-1 and TRBJ1-2; the D gene is possibly TRBD1 (6 bases). Germline V gives CDR1 LGHDT, CDR2 YNNKEL (reference sequence). V lost 4 bases to trimming and J lost 1 base, with 16 bases between them. This CDR3 is built from 16 residues. The CDR3 region is CASSPYLLQGNYGYTF. The CDR3 coding sequence is TGTGCCAGCAGCCCATACCTCCTACAGGGTAACTATGGCTACACCTTC.

J is TRBJ2-1 and V is TRBV7-3, with 9 bases identical to TRBD2. Trimming cost V 3 bases and J 10 bases; bases outside gene matches: 10. CDR3 length: 15 residues. Germline V gene lookup returns CDR1 SGHTA and CDR2 FQGTGA. The CDR3 reads CASSFEVLAGYEQFF. CDR3 nucleotide sequence: TGTGCCAGCAGCTTTGAGGTTCTAGCGGGATACGAGCAGTTCTTC.

This clonotype was counted many times. The rearrangement links TRBV4-1 to TRBJ1-1; D not resolved. The V gene's germline CDR1 is MGHRA and CDR2 YSYEKL. There are 14 residues in the CDR3. Trimming shortened V by 0 bases and J by 5 bases, and 10 bases separated the two germline ends. CDR3 in DNA: TGCGCCAGCAGCCAAGAAGCGGCGCGTACTGAAGCTTTCTTT. It is translated as CASSQEAARTEAFF.

The chain carries TRBV11-2 and TRBJ2-1; D not certain. The CDR3 runs to 15 residues. V was trimmed by 5 bases and J by 1 base, leaving 12 bases between them. Germline assignment: CDR1 SGHAT and CDR2 FQNNGV. Here the CDR3 reads CASSPPGFSYNEQFF. CDR3 nucleotides: TGTGCCAGCAGCCCACCGGGTTTTTCCTACAATGAGCAGTTCTTC.

This clonotype was seen repeatedly, ten times or more. The rearrangement uses TRBV6-6 and TRBJ2-5, with D perhaps TRBD2 (5 bases). V was pared by 4 bases and J by 2 bases, with 11 bases between. Germline CDR1 MNHNY, CDR2 SVGAGI (reference sequence). This CDR3 is built from 14 residues. Here the CDR3 DNA reads TGTGCCAGCAGTTTTATAGGAGGTCAAGAGACCCAGTACTTC. Translation gives CASSFIGGQETQYF.

This chain connects TRBV27 to TRBJ2-4; 8 bases line up with TRBD1. V was pared by 5 bases and J by 3 bases, with 6 bases of the junction left unmatched. The CDR3 totals 15 residues. In germline, CDR1 is MNHEY, CDR2 SMNVEV (reference sequence). CDR3 sequence reads: CASSPTGDSKNIQYF. The CDR3 bases are TGTGCCAGCAGTCCGACAGGGGACAGCAAAAACATTCAGTACTTC.

The V gene is TRBV15, the J gene TRBJ1-1; the D is unclear. Germline V gene lookup returns CDR1 LNHNV and CDR2 YYDKDF (reference sequence). The CDR3 is 15 residues long. V lost 3 bases, J lost 0 bases, and 11 bases lay in between. This chain's CDR3 is CATSSALVMNTEAFF. CDR3 sequence (DNA): TGTGCCACCAGCAGTGCGTTGGTTATGAACACTGAAGCTTTCTTT.

This clonotype came up a few times. The chain has TRBV3-1 and TRBJ2-3; D is unresolved. The ends were cut back, 4 bases at V and 5 bases at J, with 16 bases in the middle. Germline V gene lookup returns CDR1 LGHDT and CDR2 YNNKEL (reference sequence). The CDR3 contains 15 residues. The DNA for the CDR3 is TGTGCCAGCAGCCCCGACGGTCTTCTCCGAGATACGCAGTATTTT. This encodes CASSPDGLLRDTQYF.

In its sample, this clonotype was seen a few times. The V gene is TRBV4-3, the J gene TRBJ2-7; D unresolved. This CDR3 spans 16 amino acids. Trimming shortened V by 0 bases and J by 0 bases, and 12 bases separated the two germline ends. Germline V lookup: CDR1 LGHNA, CDR2 YSLEER. Here the CDR3 reads CASSQDWAQDSYEQYF. In DNA form, the CDR3 reads TGCGCCAGCAGCCAAGATTGGGCGCAGGACTCCTACGAGCAGTACTTC.

This clonotype came up many times. The rearrangement uses TRBV29-1 and TRBJ2-5, with D possibly matching TRBD2 (5 bases). CDR3 size: 14 residues. The germline V and J ends were trimmed by 3 bases and 2 bases, with 13 bases remaining between them. CDR1 and CDR2 from the germline V gene are SQVTM and ANQGSEA. CDR3 nucleotide sequence: TGCAGCGTTGAGTTGGCGGGCCAGCAAGAGACCCAGTACTTC. It codes for CSVELAGQQETQYF.

At least ten counts were recorded for this clonotype. The V call is TRBV25-1, the J call TRBJ2-7; 8 bases match TRBD1. The germline CDR1 and CDR2 sequences are MGHDK and SYGVNS. The CDR3 has 14 amino acids. V lost 1 base, J lost 6 bases, and 5 bases stayed unmatched. The CDR3 reads CASSESGGGFEQYF. For the CDR3, the DNA is TGTGCCAGCAGTGAATCAGGGGGCGGGTTCGAGCAGTACTTC.

This clonotype was detected many times. This rearrangement joins TRBV21-1 to TRBJ2-7; whether TRBD2, the table's D call, matches the DNA was not checked. TRBV21-1 is assigned pseudogene status. CDR3 length: 16 amino acids. CDR3 in DNA: TGTGCCAGCAGCAAAATATCTCCGCTACCGGTCCACGAGCAGTACTTC. This sequence encodes CASSKISPLPVHEQYF.

The sample holds a few counts of this clonotype. J is TRBJ1-2 and V is TRBV11-2; 8 bases match TRBD1. Germline-derived CDR1 and CDR2 are SGHAT and FQNNGV. Trimming removed 5 bases from V and 5 bases from J; junction bases left unmatched: 7. The CDR3 has 14 residues. The CDR3 DNA is TGTGCCAGCAGCATCCCAGGGGGCCTATATGGCTACACCTTC. This codes for CASSIPGGLYGYTF.

The V gene is TRBV28, the J gene TRBJ2-3; no clear D. V shed 8 bases and J shed 4 bases, with 22 bases lying between them. CDR3 length: 16 amino acids. The germline CDR1 and CDR2 sequences are MDHEN and SYDVKM. CDR3 DNA: TGTGCCAGCCAATCCGAGGATACCTCCTACGCAGATACGCAGTATTTT. Translated, it gives CASQSEDTSYADTQYF.

Ten or more counts support this clonotype. The chain links TRBV4-3 to TRBJ1-2, with 10 bases that match TRBD1. The CDR3 extends over 19 amino acids. Losses at the gene ends were 3 bases for V and 0 bases for J; bases not matched to a gene: 13. CDR1 LGHNA and CDR2 YSLEER come from the germline V gene. The CDR3 is CASSQGDRGHRISNYGYTF. In DNA form, the CDR3 reads TGCGCCAGCAGCCAGGGCGACAGGGGGCACCGAATTTCTAACTATGGCTACACCTTC.

This clonotype was seen more than once but under ten times. This chain links TRBV12-3 or TRBV12-4 with TRBJ2-5; the D is unclear. The V and J ends lost 4 bases and 5 bases respectively, with 11 bases between them. The CDR3 sequence is 13 residues long. CDR3 sequence (DNA): TGTGCCAGCAGTTCTCATAAATTGGAGACCCAGTACTTC. Its protein is CASSSHKLETQYF.

This clonotype was seen more than once but under ten times. The rearrangement joins TRBV7-9 to TRBJ2-1; no clear D gene. The germline CDR1 and CDR2 sequences are SEHNR and FQNEAQ (reference sequence). This CDR3 region has 19 residues. V was shortened by 5 bases and J by 0 bases, with 23 bases between the two germline ends. CDR3: CASSTPRLGRLSSYNEQFF. The DNA of the CDR3 is TGTGCCAGCAGCACCCCCCGTTTAGGGCGGTTGAGCTCCTACAATGAGCAGTTCTTC.

There are a few counts of this clonotype. The rearrangement links TRBV4-3 to TRBJ1-2, with 9 nucleotides matching TRBD1. Germline V gene sequence: CDR1 LGHNA, CDR2 YSLEER. V trimming: 0 bases; J trimming: 8 bases; junction bases outside the gene matches: 10. This CDR3 is 16 amino acids long. This CDR3 reads CASSQESLGQGGGYTF. The CDR3 bases are TGCGCCAGCAGCCAAGAGAGTTTGGGACAGGGAGGCGGCTACACCTTC.

This clonotype was observed a handful of times. This chain's CDR3 is CASSFTSGSWAGELFF. The CDR3 DNA sequence: TGTGCCAGCAGCTTTACGAGCGGGAGTTGGGCCGGGGAGCTGTTTTTT. The V gene is TRBV7-3, the J gene TRBJ2-2; TRBD2 matches at 8 bases. The CDR3 is made up of 16 amino acids. In germline, CDR1 is SGHTA, CDR2 FQGTGA. V gave up 3 bases and J gave up 6 bases; unmatched junction bases: 9.

This clonotype was picked up a small number of times. CDR3: CAWSDAGYGYEQYF. DNA for the CDR3: TGTGCCTGGAGCGACGCGGGTTATGGTTACGAGCAGTACTTC. The rearrangement links TRBV30 to TRBJ2-7, with D tentatively TRBD2 (5 bases). Between the trimmed V and J ends, which lost 3 bases and 4 bases, there was a span of 16 bases. This CDR3 has 14 amino acids. The germline CDR1 and CDR2 sequences are GTSNPN and SVGIG (reference sequence).

The chain combines TRBV20-1 with TRBJ2-2, with TRBD2 matching over 9 bases. V shed 1 base and J 5 bases; nucleotides not matched to a gene: 8. CDR3 length equals 16 residues. CDR1 DFQATT and CDR2 SNEGSKA come from the germline V gene (reference sequence). The CDR3 region has the DNA TGCAGTGCTAGAGGAATTAGCGGGAGCGGTACCGGGGAGCTGTTTTTT. Translated: CSARGISGSGTGELFF.

V usage is TRBV30 and J usage is TRBJ2-1, with D unresolved. Germline CDR1 GTSNPN, CDR2 SVGIG (reference sequence). The V gene lost 0 bases and the J gene lost 5 bases, with 17 bases spanning the gap. The CDR3 length is 16 residues. This CDR3 reads CAWSVLAVFPDNEQFF. The CDR3 DNA sequence: TGTGCCTGGAGTGTACTGGCGGTGTTCCCCGACAATGAGCAGTTCTTC.